This passage covers 28 T cell receptor beta chains from one sample sequenced in a study of T cell changes during pregnancy in multiple sclerosis. This table comes from immunoSEQ multiplex PCR, and its TCRdb copy is limited to in-frame clones, with some not included. The sample carries tens of thousands of clones, roughly nine tenths recorded once. The sample here was peripheral blood, taken in the first trimester of pregnancy. The source is a female donor in good health, enrolled as a control in a pregnancy study.

CDR3 loop: CASSQDNRNQPQHF. As DNA, the CDR3 is TGCGCCAGCAGCCAAGATAACAGAAATCAGCCCCAGCATTTT. The chain employs TRBV4-1 and TRBJ1-5; D uncertain. Between the trimmed V and J ends, which lost 0 bases and 4 bases, there was a span of 7 bases. CDR1 and CDR2 (germline): MGHRA, YSYEKL. The CDR3 is made up of 14 amino acids.

This chain connects TRBV12-5 to TRBJ2-5; 7 bases are shared with TRBD1. Per the germline V gene, CDR1 is LGHNT and CDR2 is FRNRAP. J was trimmed by 1 base and V by 0 bases; bases with no gene match: 2. This CDR3 has 15 amino acids. DNA of the CDR3: TGTGCTAGTGGTTTGGTCCGGACAGGCCAAGAGACCCAGTACTTC. It translates to CASGLVRTGQETQYF.

The table lists this clone with a count of one. This chain links TRBV7-3 with TRBJ1-3; perhaps TRBD1 as D (5 bases). In germline, CDR1 is SGHTA, CDR2 FQGTGA. The CDR3 contains 15 residues. The germline V and J ends were trimmed by 4 bases and 2 bases, with 12 bases remaining between them. The CDR3 coding sequence is TGTGCCAGCAGCTCGGAGACAGATCCTGGAAACACCATATATTTT. Its protein is CASSSETDPGNTIYF.

The chain couples TRBV28 to TRBJ2-3; D is possibly TRBD1 (6 bases). Germline V gene data show CDR1 as MDHEN and CDR2 as SYDVKM. V lost 2 bases, J lost 4 bases, and 16 bases lay in between. CDR3 size: 16 residues. The CDR3 bases are TGTGCCAGCAGTTTAGAAGGCAGGGGTTGGCCAGATACGCAGTATTTT. Its translation: CASSLEGRGWPDTQYF. The full variable domain, with the rest looked up from reference TRBV28 and TRBJ2-3, is DVKVTQSSRYLVKRTGEKVFLECVQDMDHENMFWYRQDPGLGLRLIYFSYDVKMKEKGDIPEGYSVSREKKERFSLILESASTNQTSMYLCASSLEGRGWPDTQYFGPGTRLTVL.

The gene calls are TRBV19 and TRBJ1-3; 10 bases fit TRBD1. V shed 6 bases and J 0 bases; nucleotides not matched to a gene: 5. The CDR3 is 16 residues long. The germline V gene has CDR1 LNHDA and CDR2 SQIVND (reference sequence). The CDR3 sequence is CASRMGTGASGNTIYF. In DNA, the CDR3 is TGTGCCAGTAGGATGGGGACAGGGGCCTCTGGAAACACCATATATTTT.

The V gene is TRBV2, the J gene TRBJ2-7; 7 bases are a match to TRBD1. The CDR3 is 14 amino acids. Per germline, CDR1 SNHLY and CDR2 FYNNEI. J was trimmed by 2 bases and V by 7 bases; bases with no gene match: 8. CDR3 bases: TGTGCCAGCATCGACAGGGACCGGGCCTACGAGCAGTACTTC. This translates into CASIDRDRAYEQYF.

The chain joins TRBV4-3 to TRBJ2-1; D ambiguous. Trimming cost V 1 base and J 0 bases, with 7 bases left between them. Germline V gene lookup returns CDR1 LGHNA and CDR2 YSLEER. The CDR3 has 15 residues. As DNA, the CDR3 is TGCGCCAGCAGCCAAGGACTTGGCTCCTACAATGAGCAGTTCTTC. This gives the protein CASSQGLGSYNEQFF.

V usage is TRBV27 and J usage is TRBJ1-2, with 9 bases identical to TRBD1. The V and J ends lost 6 bases and 2 bases, in that order; junction bases with no gene match: 16. The CDR3 totals 18 residues. Germline V gene sequence: CDR1 MNHEY, CDR2 SMNVEV (reference sequence). For the CDR3, the DNA is TGTGCCAGCAGCCGCTTTGGATTAGGGACAGGGTGGAACTATGGCTACACCTTC. As protein: CASSRFGLGTGWNYGYTF.

The J gene is TRBJ1-6, the V gene TRBV30; D may be TRBD1 (6 bases). V lost 5 bases to trimming and J lost 7 bases, with 12 bases between them. Germline loops: CDR1 GTSNPN, CDR2 SVGIG (reference sequence). The CDR3 totals 13 residues. Here the CDR3 DNA reads TGTGCCTGGTCGCAGGACAGCAATTCACCCCTCCACTTT. Translation: CAWSQDSNSPLHF.

The chain employs TRBV10-3 and TRBJ1-1; tentatively, D is TRBD1 (5 bases). There are 14 residues in the CDR3. Looked up from germline, CDR1 is ENHRY and CDR2 is SYGVKD. The ends were cut back, 11 bases at V and 0 bases at J, with 16 bases in the middle. This chain's CDR3 is CAVAKQEMNTEAFF. The CDR3 DNA is TGTGCCGTCGCGAAACAGGAGATGAACACTGAAGCTTTCTTT.

This clone was counted once. The chain's CDR3 is CASSVTGGRSYNEQFF. The CDR3 bases are TGCGCCAGCAGCGTAACAGGGGGCCGCTCCTACAATGAGCAGTTCTTC. The chain links TRBV5-1 to TRBJ2-1; 9 bases map to TRBD1. This CDR3 is built from 16 residues. The V gene's germline CDR1 is SGHRS and CDR2 YFSETQ. V shed 4 bases and J 0 bases; nucleotides not matched to a gene: 5.

This chain connects TRBV4-3 to TRBJ1-1; no reliable D call. V gave up 8 bases and J gave up 1 base, with 8 bases separating them. Germline V gene sequence: CDR1 LGHNA, CDR2 YSLEER. This CDR3 is built from 12 residues. CDR3 loop: CASVSENTEAFF. The CDR3 DNA sequence: TGCGCCAGCGTTAGCGAGAACACTGAAGCTTTCTTT.

The gene calls are TRBV7-6 and TRBJ1-5; D is unresolved. CDR1 and CDR2 from the germline V gene are SGHVS and FNYEAQ. V shed 1 base and J shed 1 base, with 11 bases lying between them. The CDR3 covers 16 residues. CDR3 in amino acids: CASSLGTAQSNQPQHF. In DNA form, the CDR3 reads TGTGCCAGCAGCTTAGGAACAGCTCAGAGCAATCAGCCCCAGCATTTT.

The gene calls are TRBV18 and TRBJ1-1; 8 nucleotides line up with TRBD1. The CDR3 is 19 amino acids. Germline CDR1 is KGHSH and CDR2 is LQKENI. Unmatched junction bases numbered 16, after V lost 2 bases and J lost 2 bases. The CDR3 sequence: CASSPGTGGLPGANTEAFF. The CDR3 DNA follows: TGTGCCAGCTCACCAGGGACAGGAGGATTACCGGGGGCAAACACTGAAGCTTTCTTT.

This sequence joins TRBV7-7 and TRBJ2-3; D is possibly TRBD2 (6 bases). This CDR3 has 12 amino acids. CDR1 is SSHAT and CDR2 is FNYEAQ in the germline V gene (reference sequence). The germline V and J ends were trimmed by 5 bases and 8 bases, with 11 bases remaining between them. The DNA of the CDR3 is TGTGCCAGCAGCAGGCCGGAGGGTACGCAGTATTTT. Its translation: CASSRPEGTQYF. Full variable domain (missing parts from reference TRBV7-7 and TRBJ2-3): GAGVSQSPRYKVTKRGQDVTLRCDPISSHATLYWYQQALGQGPEFLTYFNYEAQPDKSGLPSDRFSAERPEGSISTLTIQRTEQRDSAMYRCASSRPEGTQYFGPGTRLTVL.

The chain has TRBV10-1 and TRBJ2-1, with TRBD2 identical over 12 bases. Germline V gene data show CDR1 as WNHNN and CDR2 as SYGVQD (reference sequence). J gave up 8 bases and V 0 bases, and 14 bases lay outside the gene matches. This CDR3 comprises 19 residues. DNA for the CDR3: TGCGCCAGCAGTGAGTCTCGGACTAGCGGGATGAGGTCTTTATATGAGCAGTTCTTC. It translates to CASSESRTSGMRSLYEQFF.

The chain has TRBV27 and TRBJ2-7, with 15 bases matching TRBD2. Unmatched junction bases numbered 10, after V lost 5 bases and J lost 5 bases. The CDR3 runs to 17 residues. CDR1 and CDR2 from the germline V gene are MNHEY and SMNVEV (reference sequence). This chain's CDR3 is CASSPWTSGRALNEQYF. DNA of the CDR3: TGTGCCAGCAGTCCTTGGACTAGCGGGAGGGCCTTGAACGAGCAGTACTTC.

The chain carries TRBV7-8 and TRBJ2-5; D is unresolved. The assigned J gene may be wrong: the sequence end matches TRBJ2-7 better. This CDR3 spans 15 amino acids. The germline V gene has CDR1 SGHVS and CDR2 FQNEAQ. Here the CDR3 DNA reads TGTGCCAGCAGCTTATACGGTCAGGTTTCCTACGAGCAGTACTTC. As protein: CASSLYGQVSYEQYF.

The chain combines TRBV19 with TRBJ1-4; D is undetermined. Trimming took 5 bases from V and 5 from J, leaving 12 bases between them. The CDR3 is 14 residues long. The germline CDR1 and CDR2 sequences are LNHDA and SQIVND (reference sequence). The CDR3 loop is CASSLQRANEKLFF. CDR3 DNA: TGTGCCAGTAGTCTCCAACGCGCGAATGAAAAACTGTTTTTT.

This chain links TRBV18 with TRBJ1-5; D remains ambiguous. Trimming took off 3 bases at V and 4 bases at J, with 7 bases between the two ends. This CDR3 comprises 13 residues. CDR1 and CDR2 from the germline V gene are KGHSH and LQKENI. The CDR3 reads CASSPERNQPQHF. The CDR3 DNA follows: TGTGCCAGCTCACCCGAGAGGAATCAGCCCCAGCATTTT.

The gene calls are TRBV11-2 and TRBJ2-6; D is ambiguous. The CDR3 runs 15 residues. Germline V gene data show CDR1 as SGHAT and CDR2 as FQNNGV. The V and J ends lost 2 bases and 0 bases respectively, with 5 bases between them. Written as DNA, the CDR3 is TGTGCCAGCAGCTTAACGAGCTCTGGGGCCAACGTCCTGACTTTC. It codes for CASSLTSSGANVLTF.

The J gene is TRBJ2-5, the V gene TRBV2; D is possibly TRBD2 (8 bases). The CDR3 sequence is 15 residues long. The germline V gene encodes CDR1 SNHLY and CDR2 FYNNEI. V shed 6 bases and J shed 5 bases, with 19 bases lying between them. This chain's CDR3 is CASREQGTGGETQYF. CDR3 in DNA: TGTGCCAGCAGGGAACAGGGGACGGGGGGGGAGACCCAGTACTTC. Using reference TRBV2 and TRBJ2-5 for the parts outside the CDR3, the full variable domain is EPEVTQTPSHQVTQMGQEVILRCVPISNHLYFYWYRQILGQKVEFLVSFYNNEISEKSEIFDDQFSVERPDGSNFTLKIRSTKLEDSAMYFCASREQGTGGETQYFGPGTRLLVL.

The V and J genes are TRBV28 and TRBJ1-1; D perhaps matches TRBD1 (6 bases). V lost 5 bases, J lost 7 bases, and 14 bases lay in between. This CDR3 is 13 amino acids long. Germline loops: CDR1 MDHEN, CDR2 SYDVKM. The CDR3 region is CASSLGQTIEAFF. The CDR3 region has the DNA TGTGCCAGCAGTCTTGGACAGACAATTGAAGCTTTCTTT.

The chain combines TRBV28 with TRBJ2-1, with D tentatively TRBD1 (6 bases). V was trimmed by 6 bases and J by 4 bases, leaving 16 bases between them. The V gene's germline CDR1 is MDHEN and CDR2 SYDVKM. The CDR3 extends over 15 amino acids. This CDR3 reads CASRQGRTTYNEQFF. CDR3 in DNA: TGTGCCAGCAGACAGGGACGGACGACGTACAATGAGCAGTTCTTC.

The chain carries TRBV5-1 and TRBJ2-7, with TRBD1 matching over 8 bases. The CDR3 has 13 amino acids. V dropped 4 bases and J dropped 6; count of bases not matched to a gene: 6. Germline CDR1 and CDR2: SGHRS and YFSETQ. In DNA form, the CDR3 reads TGCGCCAGCAGCCGGTTAGACAGGGGCGAGCAGTACTTC. This codes for CASSRLDRGEQYF.

CDR3 in amino acids: CASSPDRGEMGTEAFF. CDR3 DNA sequence: TGTGCCAGCAGCCCCGACAGGGGGGAGATGGGCACTGAAGCTTTCTTT. The rearrangement links TRBV7-8 to TRBJ1-1; 9 bases align to TRBD1. CDR3 size: 16 residues. The junction had 11 bases not matched to a gene; V was cut back by 5 bases and J by 4 bases. In germline, CDR1 is SGHVS, CDR2 FQNEAQ.

The J gene is TRBJ1-1, the V gene TRBV5-5, with unresolved D. Between the trimmed V and J ends, which lost 3 bases and 0 bases, there was a span of 12 bases. Germline CDR1 reads SGHKS; CDR2 reads YYEKEE (reference sequence). The CDR3 spans 15 residues. CDR3 sequence reads: CASSYSVFLNTEAFF. CDR3 DNA sequence: TGTGCCAGCAGCTATTCCGTTTTCCTGAACACTGAAGCTTTCTTT.

The chain uses TRBV27 and TRBJ2-3; the match to TRBD1 covers 7 bases. In germline, CDR1 is MNHEY, CDR2 SMNVEV (reference sequence). J gave up 15 bases and V 6 bases, and 12 bases lay outside the gene matches. This CDR3 has 12 residues. CDR3 in amino acids: CASRGDSLSYYF. CDR3 nucleotides: TGTGCCAGCAGGGGGGACAGCTTGAGTTATTATTTT.